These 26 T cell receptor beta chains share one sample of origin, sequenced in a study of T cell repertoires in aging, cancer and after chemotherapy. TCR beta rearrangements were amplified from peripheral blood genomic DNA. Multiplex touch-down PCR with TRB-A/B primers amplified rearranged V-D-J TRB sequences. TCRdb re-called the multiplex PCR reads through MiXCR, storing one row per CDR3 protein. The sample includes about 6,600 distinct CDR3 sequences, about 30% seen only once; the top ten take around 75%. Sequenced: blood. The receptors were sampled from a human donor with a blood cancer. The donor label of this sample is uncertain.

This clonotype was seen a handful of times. This CDR3 is CASSIRASGGANEQFF. The CDR3 nucleotides are TGTGCCAGTAGTATTAGAGCCAGCGGGGGGGCGAATGAGCAGTTCTTC. The chain combines TRBV19 with TRBJ2-1; 10 bases agree with TRBD2. The junction had 9 bases not matched to a gene; V was cut back by 3 bases and J by 7 bases. The CDR3 is 16 amino acids. Germline-derived CDR1 and CDR2 are LNHDA and SQIVND (reference sequence).

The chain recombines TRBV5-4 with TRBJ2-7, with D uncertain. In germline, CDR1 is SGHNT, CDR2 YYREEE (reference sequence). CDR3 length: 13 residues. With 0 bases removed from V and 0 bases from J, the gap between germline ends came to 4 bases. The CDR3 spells CASSLGSSYEQYF. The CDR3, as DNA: TGTGCCAGCAGCTTGGGTTCCTCCTACGAGCAGTACTTC.

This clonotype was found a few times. The CDR3 loop is CASSPSGPDTQYF. The CDR3 DNA is TGTGCCAGCTCACCCAGCGGTCCAGATACGCAGTATTTT. This chain links TRBV18 with TRBJ2-3; TRBD2 might be the D (5 bases). V lost 3 bases to trimming and J lost 4 bases, with 8 bases between them. The CDR3 is 13 amino acids. Germline assignment: CDR1 KGHSH and CDR2 LQKENI.

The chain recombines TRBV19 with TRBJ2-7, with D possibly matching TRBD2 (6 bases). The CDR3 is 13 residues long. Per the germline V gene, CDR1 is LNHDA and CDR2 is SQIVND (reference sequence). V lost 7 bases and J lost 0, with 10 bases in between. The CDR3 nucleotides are TGTGCCAGTACCGCGACTAGCTCCTACGAGCAGTACTTC. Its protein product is CASTATSSYEQYF.

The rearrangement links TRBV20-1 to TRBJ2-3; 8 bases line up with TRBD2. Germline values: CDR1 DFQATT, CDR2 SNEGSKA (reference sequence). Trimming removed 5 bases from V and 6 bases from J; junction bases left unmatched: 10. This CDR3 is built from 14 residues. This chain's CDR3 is CSALSGGRVDTQYF. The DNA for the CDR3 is TGCAGTGCTCTGAGCGGGGGCCGTGTGGATACGCAGTATTTT.

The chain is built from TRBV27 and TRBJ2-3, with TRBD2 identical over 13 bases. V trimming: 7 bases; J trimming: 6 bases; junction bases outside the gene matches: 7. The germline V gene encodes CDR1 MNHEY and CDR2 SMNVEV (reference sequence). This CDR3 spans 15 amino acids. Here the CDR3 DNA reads TGTGCCAGCATAAAGACTAGCGGGGGGAGCGATACGCAGTATTTT. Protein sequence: CASIKTSGGSDTQYF.

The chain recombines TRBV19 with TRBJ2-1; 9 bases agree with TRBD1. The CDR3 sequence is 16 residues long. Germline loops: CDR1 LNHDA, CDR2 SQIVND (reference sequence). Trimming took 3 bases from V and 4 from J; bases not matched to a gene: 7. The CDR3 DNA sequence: TGTGCCAGTAGTATTCTGGACAGGGGACCTTACAATGAGCAGTTCTTC. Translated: CASSILDRGPYNEQFF.

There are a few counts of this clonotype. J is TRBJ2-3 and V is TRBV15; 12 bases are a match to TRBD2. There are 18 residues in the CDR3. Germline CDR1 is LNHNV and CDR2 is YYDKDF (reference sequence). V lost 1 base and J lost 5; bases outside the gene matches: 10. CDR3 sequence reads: CATSRGKLLAGGLDTQYF. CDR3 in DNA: TGTGCCACCAGCAGAGGGAAACTACTAGCGGGGGGCCTAGATACGCAGTATTTT.

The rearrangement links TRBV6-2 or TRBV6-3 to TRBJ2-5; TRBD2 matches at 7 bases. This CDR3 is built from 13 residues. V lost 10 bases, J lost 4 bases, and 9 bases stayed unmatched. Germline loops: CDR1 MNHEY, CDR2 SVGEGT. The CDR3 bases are TGTGCCATTCAGCGGGGTCGTGGAGAGACCCAGTACTTC. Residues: CAIQRGRGETQYF.

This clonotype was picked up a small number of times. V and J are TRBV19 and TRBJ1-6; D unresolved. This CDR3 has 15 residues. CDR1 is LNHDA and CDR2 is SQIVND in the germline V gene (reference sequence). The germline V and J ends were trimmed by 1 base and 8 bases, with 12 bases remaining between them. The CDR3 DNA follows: TGTGCCAGTAGTATAGTTGAGGGAGTCCATTCACCCCTCCACTTT. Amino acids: CASSIVEGVHSPLHF.

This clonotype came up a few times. Written as DNA, the CDR3 is TGTGCCAGCAAATTGGGAGCTAGCGGGGAGACTCCCGGGGAGCTGTTTTTT. Translated, it gives CASKLGASGETPGELFF. The chain has TRBV13 and TRBJ2-2; 9 nucleotides agree with TRBD2. The trim removed 7 bases at V and 6 bases at J, leaving 15 bases unmatched. The CDR3 is 17 amino acids. Germline-derived CDR1 and CDR2 are PRHDT and FYEKMQ (reference sequence).

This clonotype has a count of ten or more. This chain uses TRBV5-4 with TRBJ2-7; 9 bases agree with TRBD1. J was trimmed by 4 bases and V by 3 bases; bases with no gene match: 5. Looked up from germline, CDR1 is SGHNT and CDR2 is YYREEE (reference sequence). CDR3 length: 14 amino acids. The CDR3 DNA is TGTGCCAGCAGCTCCGGGACAGGGTCATACGAGCAGTACTTC. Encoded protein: CASSSGTGSYEQYF.

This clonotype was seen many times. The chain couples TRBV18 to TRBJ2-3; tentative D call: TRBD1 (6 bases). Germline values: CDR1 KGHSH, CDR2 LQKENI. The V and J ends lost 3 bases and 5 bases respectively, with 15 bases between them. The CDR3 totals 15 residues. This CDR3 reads CASSPVAGGIDTQYF. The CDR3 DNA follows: TGTGCCAGCTCACCCGTGGCTGGGGGCATAGATACGCAGTATTTT.

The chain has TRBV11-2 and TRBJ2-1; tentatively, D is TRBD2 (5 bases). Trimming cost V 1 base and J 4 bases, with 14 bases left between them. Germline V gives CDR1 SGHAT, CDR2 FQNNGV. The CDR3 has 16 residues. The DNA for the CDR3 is TGTGCCAGCAGCTTAGTAGTTAGCCGAGGGTACAATGAGCAGTTCTTC. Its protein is CASSLVVSRGYNEQFF.

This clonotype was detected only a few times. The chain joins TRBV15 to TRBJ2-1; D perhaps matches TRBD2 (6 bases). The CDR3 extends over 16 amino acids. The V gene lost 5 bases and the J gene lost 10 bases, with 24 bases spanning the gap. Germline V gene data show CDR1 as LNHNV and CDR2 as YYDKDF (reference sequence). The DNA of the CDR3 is TGTGCCACCAGCCCGGGAGTTTTGTCCCTACTCTCCGAGCAGTTCTTC. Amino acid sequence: CATSPGVLSLLSEQFF.

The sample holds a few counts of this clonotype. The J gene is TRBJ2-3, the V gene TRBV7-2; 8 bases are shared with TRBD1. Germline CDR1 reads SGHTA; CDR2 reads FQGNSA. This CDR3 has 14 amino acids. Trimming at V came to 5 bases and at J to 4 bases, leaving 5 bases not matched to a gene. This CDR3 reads CASSPGQGPDTQYF. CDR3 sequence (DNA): TGTGCCAGCAGCCCCGGACAGGGACCAGATACGCAGTATTTT.

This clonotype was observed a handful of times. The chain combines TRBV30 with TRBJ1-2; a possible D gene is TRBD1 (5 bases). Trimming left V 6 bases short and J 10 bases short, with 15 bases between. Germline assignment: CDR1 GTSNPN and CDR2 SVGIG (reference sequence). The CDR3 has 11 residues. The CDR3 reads CACLVTALYTF. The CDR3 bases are TGTGCCTGCCTTGTGACAGCCCTCTACACCTTC.

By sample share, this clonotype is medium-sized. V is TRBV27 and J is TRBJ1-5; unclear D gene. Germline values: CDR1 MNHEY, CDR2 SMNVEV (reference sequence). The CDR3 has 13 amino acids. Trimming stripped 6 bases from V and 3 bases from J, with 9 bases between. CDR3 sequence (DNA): TGTGCCAGCAGGGGCAGGAACAATCAGCCCCAGCATTTT. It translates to CASRGRNNQPQHF.

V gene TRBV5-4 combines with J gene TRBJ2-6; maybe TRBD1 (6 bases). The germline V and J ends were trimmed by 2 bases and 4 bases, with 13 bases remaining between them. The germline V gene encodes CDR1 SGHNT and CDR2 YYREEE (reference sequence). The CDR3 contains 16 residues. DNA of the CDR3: TGTGCCAGCAGCTTCGACAGGCCGAAAGGGGCCAACGTCCTGACTTTC. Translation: CASSFDRPKGANVLTF.

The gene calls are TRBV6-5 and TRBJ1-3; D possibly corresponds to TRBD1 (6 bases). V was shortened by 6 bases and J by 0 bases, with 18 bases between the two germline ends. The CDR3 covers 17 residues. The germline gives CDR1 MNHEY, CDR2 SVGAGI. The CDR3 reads CASSGNRVVGSGNTIYF. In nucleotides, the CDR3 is TGTGCCAGCAGCGGCAACAGGGTAGTGGGCTCTGGAAACACCATATATTTT.

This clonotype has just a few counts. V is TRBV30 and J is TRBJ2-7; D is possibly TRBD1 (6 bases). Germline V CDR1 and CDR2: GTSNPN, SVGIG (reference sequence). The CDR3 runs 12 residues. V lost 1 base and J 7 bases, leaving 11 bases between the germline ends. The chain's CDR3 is CAWSGGRYEQYF. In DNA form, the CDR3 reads TGTGCCTGGAGTGGGGGGCGTTATGAGCAGTACTTC.

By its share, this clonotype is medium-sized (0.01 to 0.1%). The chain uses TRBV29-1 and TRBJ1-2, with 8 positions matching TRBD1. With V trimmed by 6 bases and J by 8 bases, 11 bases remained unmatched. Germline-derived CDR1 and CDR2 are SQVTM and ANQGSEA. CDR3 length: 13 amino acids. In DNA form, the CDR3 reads TGCAGCGTGGACGACAGGGGAAATGAGGGCTACACCTTC. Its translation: CSVDDRGNEGYTF.

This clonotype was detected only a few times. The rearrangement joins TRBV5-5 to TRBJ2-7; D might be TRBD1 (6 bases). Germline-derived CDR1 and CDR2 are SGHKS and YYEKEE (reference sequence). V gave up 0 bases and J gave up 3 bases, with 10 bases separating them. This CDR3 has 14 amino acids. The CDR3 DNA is TGTGCCAGCAGCTTGGGGGGACAAAACTACGAGCAGTACTTC. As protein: CASSLGGQNYEQYF.

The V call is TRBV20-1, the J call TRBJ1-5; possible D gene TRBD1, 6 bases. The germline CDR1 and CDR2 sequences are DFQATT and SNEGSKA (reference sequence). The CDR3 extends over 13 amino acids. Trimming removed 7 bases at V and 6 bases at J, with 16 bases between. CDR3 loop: CSVQTGGGQPQHF. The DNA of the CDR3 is TGCAGTGTCCAGACAGGTGGAGGTCAGCCCCAGCATTTT.

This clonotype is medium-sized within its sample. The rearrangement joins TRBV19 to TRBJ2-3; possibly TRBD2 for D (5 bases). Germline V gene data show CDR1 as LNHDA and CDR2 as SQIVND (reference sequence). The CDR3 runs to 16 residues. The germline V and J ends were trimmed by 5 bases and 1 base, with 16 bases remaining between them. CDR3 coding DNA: TGTGCCAGTAGTCGGAGGACGGGTGGGGGCACAGATACGCAGTATTTT. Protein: CASSRRTGGGTDTQYF. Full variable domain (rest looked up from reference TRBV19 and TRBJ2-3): DGGITQSPKYLFRKEGQNVTLSCEQNLNHDAMYWYRQDPGQGLRLIYYSQIVNDFQKGDIAEGYSVSREKKESFPLTVTSAQKNPTAFYLCASSRRTGGGTDTQYFGPGTRLTVL.

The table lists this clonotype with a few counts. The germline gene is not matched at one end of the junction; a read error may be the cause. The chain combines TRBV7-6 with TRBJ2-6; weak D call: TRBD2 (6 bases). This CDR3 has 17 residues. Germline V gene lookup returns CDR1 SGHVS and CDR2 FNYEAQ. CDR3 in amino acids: CASSLSGFSSGANVLTF. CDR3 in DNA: TGCGCCAGCAGCTTGAGCGGGTTTAGCTCTGGGGCCAACGTCCTGACTTTC.